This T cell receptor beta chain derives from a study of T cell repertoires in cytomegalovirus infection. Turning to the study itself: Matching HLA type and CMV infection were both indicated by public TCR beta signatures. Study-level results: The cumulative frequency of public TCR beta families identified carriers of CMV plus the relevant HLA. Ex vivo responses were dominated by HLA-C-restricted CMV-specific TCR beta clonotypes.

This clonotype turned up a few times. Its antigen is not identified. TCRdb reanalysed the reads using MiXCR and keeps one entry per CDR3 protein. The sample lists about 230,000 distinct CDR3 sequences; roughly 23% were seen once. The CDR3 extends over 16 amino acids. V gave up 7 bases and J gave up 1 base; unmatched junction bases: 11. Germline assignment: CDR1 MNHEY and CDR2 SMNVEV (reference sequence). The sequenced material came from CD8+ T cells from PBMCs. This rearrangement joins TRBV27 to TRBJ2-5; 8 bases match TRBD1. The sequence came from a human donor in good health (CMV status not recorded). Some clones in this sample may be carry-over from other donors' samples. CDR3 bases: TGTGCCAGCAACATGCTCGGTACAGGGGGCCAAGAGACCCAGTACTTC. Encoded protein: CASNMLGTGGQETQYF.